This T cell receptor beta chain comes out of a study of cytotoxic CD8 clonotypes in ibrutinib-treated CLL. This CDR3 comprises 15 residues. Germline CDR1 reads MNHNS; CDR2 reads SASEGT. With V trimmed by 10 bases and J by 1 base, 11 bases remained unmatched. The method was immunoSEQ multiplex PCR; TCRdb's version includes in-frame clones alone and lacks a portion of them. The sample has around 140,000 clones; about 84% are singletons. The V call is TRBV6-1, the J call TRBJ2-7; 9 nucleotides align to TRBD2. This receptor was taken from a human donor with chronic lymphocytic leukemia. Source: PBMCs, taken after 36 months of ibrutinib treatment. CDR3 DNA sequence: TGTGCCACTGATCCCGCCCTAGCGGGATCCTACGAGCAGTACTTC. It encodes CATDPALAGSYEQYF.